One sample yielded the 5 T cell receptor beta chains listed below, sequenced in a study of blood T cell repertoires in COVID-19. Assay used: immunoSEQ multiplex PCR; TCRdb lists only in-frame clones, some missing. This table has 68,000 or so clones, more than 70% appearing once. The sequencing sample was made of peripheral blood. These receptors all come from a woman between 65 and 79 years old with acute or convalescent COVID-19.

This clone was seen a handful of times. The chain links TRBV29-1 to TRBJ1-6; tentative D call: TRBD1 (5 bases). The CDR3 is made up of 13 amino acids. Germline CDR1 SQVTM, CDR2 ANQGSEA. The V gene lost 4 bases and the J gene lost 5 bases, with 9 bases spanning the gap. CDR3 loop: CSVGGDHNSPLHF. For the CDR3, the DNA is TGCAGCGTTGGGGGGGACCATAATTCACCCCTCCACTTT.

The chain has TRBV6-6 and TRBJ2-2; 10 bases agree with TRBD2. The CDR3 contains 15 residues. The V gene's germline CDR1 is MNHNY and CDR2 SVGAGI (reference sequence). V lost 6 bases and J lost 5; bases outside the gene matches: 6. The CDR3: CASSLAGAQTGELFF. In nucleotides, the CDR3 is TGTGCCAGCAGCCTAGCGGGAGCTCAAACCGGGGAGCTGTTTTTT.

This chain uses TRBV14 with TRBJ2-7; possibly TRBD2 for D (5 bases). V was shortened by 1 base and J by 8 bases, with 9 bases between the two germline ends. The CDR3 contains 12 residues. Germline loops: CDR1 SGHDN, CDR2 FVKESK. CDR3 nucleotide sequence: TGTGCCAGCAGCCAAGGGCGGGCAAAGCAGTACTTC. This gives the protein CASSQGRAKQYF.

For the CDR3, the DNA is TGTGCCAGCAGCCAAGGACAGTCCATGATCTATGGCTACACCTTC. It translates to CASSQGQSMIYGYTF. This sequence joins TRBV27 and TRBJ1-2; D may be TRBD1 (6 bases). This CDR3 contains 15 residues. V dropped 6 bases and J dropped 4 bases, with 18 bases sitting between them. Germline V gives CDR1 MNHEY, CDR2 SMNVEV (reference sequence).

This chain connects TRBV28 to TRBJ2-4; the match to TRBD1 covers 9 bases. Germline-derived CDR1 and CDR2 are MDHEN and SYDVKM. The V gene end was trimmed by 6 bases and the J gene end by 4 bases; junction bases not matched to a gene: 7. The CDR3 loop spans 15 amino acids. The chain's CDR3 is CASSPSGTGKNIQYF. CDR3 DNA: TGTGCCAGCAGCCCCTCCGGGACAGGGAAAAACATTCAGTACTTC. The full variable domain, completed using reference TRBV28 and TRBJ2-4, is DVKVTQSSRYLVKRTGEKVFLECVQDMDHENMFWYRQDPGLGLRLIYFSYDVKMKEKGDIPEGYSVSREKKERFSLILESASTNQTSMYLCASSPSGTGKNIQYFGAGTRLSVL.